The 22 T cell receptor beta chains reported below all come from one sample, sequenced in a study of regulatory T cells in long-lasting Graves disease. Library construction for TCR beta used iRepertoire HTBI primers and Arm-PCR of CDR3 regions. A single record per CDR3 protein comes from TCRdb applying MiXCR to the multiplex PCR reads. This sample has roughly 500,000 distinct CDR3 sequences, with around 13% found just once. The time point: newly diagnosed GD, antithyroid drugs for less than 3 months. Generation of the TCR library employed RNA extracted from PBMCs. The same specimen was also included in a second study, on T cells in Graves' hyperthyroidism and ophthalmopathy.

The specimen comprised peripheral blood mononuclear cells (PBMCs), sampled at new diagnosis, from a patient treated with antithyroid drugs. The receptors come from a woman in her twenties or thirties with Graves disease.

Ten or more counts support this clonotype. The J gene is TRBJ2-2, the V gene TRBV7-2, with 13 bases fitting TRBD2. CDR1 is SGHTA and CDR2 is FQGNSA in the germline V gene. The CDR3 extends over 16 amino acids. V trimming: 3 bases; J trimming: 7 bases; junction bases outside the gene matches: 5. CDR3 in DNA: TGTGCCAGCAGCTTGGGGACTAGCGGGAAGATCGGGGAGCTGTTTTTT. Its protein is CASSLGTSGKIGELFF.

This clonotype has ten or more counts. The V call is TRBV19, the J call TRBJ1-1, with D uncertain. Trimming removed 5 bases at V and 3 bases at J, with 13 bases between. This CDR3 contains 14 residues. The germline CDR1 and CDR2 sequences are LNHDA and SQIVND (reference sequence). The CDR3 spells CASSLPDGDTEAFF. CDR3 bases: TGTGCCAGTAGTCTTCCGGACGGTGACACTGAAGCTTTCTTT.

This clonotype was seen only once. The V call is TRBV6-2 or TRBV6-3, the J call TRBJ1-2, with 8 positions matching TRBD1. The CDR3 has 14 residues. CDR1 is MNHEY and CDR2 is SVGEGT in the germline V gene. V gave up 5 bases and J gave up 4 bases; unmatched junction bases: 6. The CDR3 is CASSEAGQVYGYTF. For the CDR3, the DNA is TGTGCCAGCAGTGAAGCGGGACAGGTCTATGGCTACACCTTC.

As regards this clonotype: One base separates it from a far larger clone, so it is likely a read error. The chain recombines TRBV11-3 with TRBJ1-2; no firm D call. The germline V and J ends were trimmed by 3 bases and 5 bases, with 13 bases remaining between them. The CDR3 length is 14 residues. CDR1 is SGHNT, CDR2 YENEEA, per germline. CDR3 nucleotide sequence: TGTGCCAGCAGCTTTGGACCTGGAGGATATGGCTACACCTTC. Translated: CASSFGPGGYGYTF. Full variable domain (rest looked up from reference TRBV11-3 and TRBJ1-2): EAGVVQSPRYKIIEKKQPVAFWCNPISGHNTLYWYLQNLGQGPELLIRYENEEAVDDSQLPKDRFSAERLKGVDSTLKIQPAELGDSAVYLCASSFGPGGYGYTFGSGTRLTVV.

At least ten counts were recorded for this clonotype. The chain employs TRBV30 and TRBJ1-2; tentatively, D is TRBD1 (6 bases). V was trimmed by 1 base and J by 11 bases, leaving 23 bases between them. Germline-derived CDR1 and CDR2 are GTSNPN and SVGIG (reference sequence). The CDR3 has 15 residues. The CDR3 nucleotides read TGTGCCTGGAGTGCGGGACATCCGGCGCTCTTTAGGTACACCTTC. As protein: CAWSAGHPALFRYTF.

This clonotype was detected many times. The rearrangement links TRBV2 to TRBJ2-1; D is undetermined. The CDR3 covers 15 residues. Germline CDR1 is SNHLY and CDR2 is FYNNEI. The germline V and J ends were trimmed by 4 bases and 1 base, with 11 bases remaining between them. In DNA, the CDR3 is TGTGCCAGCAGTGGACCCACCTCGTCCTACAATGAGCAGTTCTTC. Residues: CASSGPTSSYNEQFF. Supplemented by reference TRBV2 and TRBJ2-1, the full variable domain reads EPEVTQTPSHQVTQMGQEVILRCVPISNHLYFYWYRQILGQKVEFLVSFYNNEISEKSEIFDDQFSVERPDGSNFTLKIRSTKLEDSAMYFCASSGPTSSYNEQFFGPGTRLTVL.

The V and J genes are TRBV27 and TRBJ1-2, with a weak D call TRBD1 (5 bases). V was shortened by 3 bases and J by 0 bases, with 17 bases between the two germline ends. This CDR3 has 17 residues. Germline-derived CDR1 and CDR2 are MNHEY and SMNVEV (reference sequence). The CDR3 loop is CASSFIYRGRTNYGYTF. In DNA, the CDR3 is TGTGCCAGCAGTTTTATTTATCGGGGCAGGACTAACTATGGCTACACCTTC.

The gene calls are TRBV20-1 and TRBJ1-5; D remains ambiguous. The V gene's germline CDR1 is DFQATT and CDR2 SNEGSKA (reference sequence). This CDR3 has 14 residues. The germline V and J ends were trimmed by 3 bases and 2 bases, with 11 bases remaining between them. The CDR3 loop reads CSASAVRGNQPQHF. The CDR3 DNA follows: TGCAGTGCTAGTGCGGTGAGGGGCAATCAGCCCCAGCATTTT.

This clonotype was seen many times. This sequence joins TRBV5-6 and TRBJ2-2; weak D call: TRBD2 (6 bases). The CDR3 spans 15 residues. In germline, CDR1 is SGHDT, CDR2 YYEEEE. Trimming cost V 5 bases and J 1 base, with 12 bases left between them. The DNA of the CDR3 is TGTGCCAGCAGGTTCCGGGGGAGGAACACCGGGGAGCTGTTTTTT. Translating it yields CASRFRGRNTGELFF.

This clonotype was seen at least ten times. The rearrangement joins TRBV3-1 to TRBJ2-7; 9 positions agree with TRBD1. Per the germline V gene, CDR1 is LGHDT and CDR2 is YNNKEL (reference sequence). There are 16 residues in the CDR3. V lost 7 bases, J lost 0 bases, and 10 bases stayed unmatched. The DNA for the CDR3 is TGTGCCAGCACCCAGACAGGGGGAGTCGGCTCCTACGAGCAGTACTTC. It yields the protein CASTQTGGVGSYEQYF.

This clonotype was seen ten or more times. The chain links TRBV28 to TRBJ2-3; TRBD1 might be the D (5 bases). Germline lookup yields CDR1 MDHEN and CDR2 SYDVKM. The CDR3 sequence is 12 residues long. Between the trimmed V and J ends, which lost 4 bases and 5 bases, there was a span of 7 bases. The CDR3 DNA is TGTGCCAGCAGTTCCCAGGGAGATACGCAGTATTTT. Its translation is CASSSQGDTQYF.

This clonotype has just one count. This sequence is one base from a far larger clone and is likely a read error. V and J are TRBV7-9 and TRBJ2-1; 11 nucleotides match TRBD2. Germline V gene lookup returns CDR1 SEHNR and CDR2 FQNEAQ (reference sequence). The CDR3 extends over 15 amino acids. CDR3 nucleotides: TGCGCCAGCAGCGCCCGACTAGCGGGATACATTGAGCAGTTCTTC. It is translated as CASSARLAGYIEQFF.

The chain combines TRBV7-2 with TRBJ2-3, with 11 nucleotides matching TRBD2. The CDR3 spans 15 residues. The germline CDR1 and CDR2 sequences are SGHTA and FQGNSA. Unmatched junction bases numbered 4, after V lost 4 bases and J lost 4 bases. The CDR3 nucleotides are TGTGCCAGCAGCTCAAGACTAGCGGGACCAGATACGCAGTATTTT. It specifies CASSSRLAGPDTQYF.

This clonotype was counted between two and nine times. The chain carries TRBV15 and TRBJ1-5; D not resolved. V was trimmed by 0 bases and J by 9 bases, leaving 12 bases between them. This CDR3 has 14 residues. Germline values: CDR1 LNHNV, CDR2 YYDKDF (reference sequence). The CDR3 here is CATSRDPASPPQHF. Written as DNA, the CDR3 is TGTGCCACCAGCAGAGACCCGGCCAGTCCGCCCCAGCATTTT.

The sample holds many counts of this clonotype. The chain has TRBV6-2 or TRBV6-3 and TRBJ2-5; 11 bases agree with TRBD2. Germline V gene sequence: CDR1 MNHEY, CDR2 SVGEGT. V dropped 0 bases and J dropped 2; count of bases not matched to a gene: 2. The CDR3 extends over 16 amino acids. The CDR3 sequence is CASSYSGTSGQETQYF. CDR3 DNA sequence: TGTGCCAGCAGTTACTCCGGGACTAGCGGACAAGAGACCCAGTACTTC.

This clonotype was found many times. The J gene is TRBJ2-4, the V gene TRBV20-1; TRBD2 is a possible D gene (5 bases). The CDR3 covers 13 residues. Germline values: CDR1 DFQATT, CDR2 SNEGSKA (reference sequence). V was cut by 5 bases and J by 6 bases, with 14 bases left in between. CDR3 bases: TGCAGTGCTCCGGCGGGTCTAGGAAACATTCAGTACTTC. Amino acids: CSAPAGLGNIQYF.

In this sample, this clonotype turned up once. The junction departs from the called germline gene at one end, perhaps through a read error. The chain is built from TRBV3-1 and TRBJ2-7; tentatively, D is TRBD1 or TRBD2 (5 bases each). The germline gives CDR1 LGHDT, CDR2 YNNKEL (reference sequence). This CDR3 comprises 14 residues. The CDR3 here is CASSLLSGPYDQYF. Here the CDR3 DNA reads TGTGCCAGCAGCCTGTTATCGGGACCCTACGATCAGTACTTC.

There are many counts of this clonotype. V and J are TRBV2 and TRBJ2-7; 12 bases line up with TRBD1. The length of the CDR3 is 13 residues. Germline assignment: CDR1 SNHLY and CDR2 FYNNEI. Trimming took 8 bases from V and 4 from J; bases not matched to a gene: 3. The CDR3 protein is CASRGQGAYEQYF. As DNA, the CDR3 is TGTGCCAGCCGGGGACAGGGGGCTTACGAGCAGTACTTC.

The sample holds many counts of this clonotype. J is TRBJ1-2 and V is TRBV29-1; D not certain. With 1 base removed from V and 4 bases from J, the gap between germline ends came to 7 bases. In germline, CDR1 is SQVTM, CDR2 ANQGSEA. This CDR3 is 12 amino acids long. As DNA, the CDR3 is TGCAGCGTTGAAGGACACGGCTATGGCTACACCTTC. Translated, it gives CSVEGHGYGYTF. Full variable domain (missing parts from reference TRBV29-1 and TRBJ1-2): SAVISQKPSRDICQRGTSLTIQCQVDSQVTMMFWYRQQPGQSLTLIATANQGSEATYESGFVIDKFPISRPNLTFSTLTVSNMSPEDSSIYLCSVEGHGYGYTFGSGTRLTVV.

This clonotype was seen a handful of times. V usage is TRBV19 and J usage is TRBJ1-1, with a tentative D call TRBD1 (5 bases). Germline V CDR1 and CDR2: LNHDA, SQIVND (reference sequence). The CDR3 consists of 16 residues. V was pared by 3 bases and J by 4 bases, with 18 bases between. In nucleotides, the CDR3 is TGTGCCAGTAGTATGAGTAGGGGTGGGGCGGCCACTGAAGCTTTCTTT. Its translation is CASSMSRGGAATEAFF.

The gene calls are TRBV5-1 and TRBJ2-5; weak D call: TRBD1 (6 bases). This CDR3 has 15 amino acids. V gave up 3 bases and J gave up 0 bases, with 12 bases separating them. Germline-derived CDR1 and CDR2 are SGHRS and YFSETQ. CDR3 sequence (DNA): TGCGCCAGCAGCTACCAGACAGGAAACCAAGAGACCCAGTACTTC. This encodes CASSYQTGNQETQYF. The variable domain in full, completed from reference TRBV5-1 and TRBJ2-5, reads KAGVTQTPRYLIKTRGQQVTLSCSPISGHRSVSWYQQTPGQGLQFLFEYFSETQRNKGNFPGRFSGRQFSNSRSEMNVSTLELGDSALYLCASSYQTGNQETQYFGPGTRLLVL.

The rearrangement links TRBV7-2 to TRBJ1-2; D gene uncertain. Germline V gene data show CDR1 as SGHTA and CDR2 as FQGNSA. Trimming took off 1 base at V and 3 bases at J, with 9 bases between the two ends. This CDR3 is 14 amino acids long. CDR3 residues: CASSLVERHYGYTF. CDR3 coding DNA: TGTGCCAGCAGCTTAGTCGAGCGCCACTATGGCTACACCTTC.